This is a list of T cell receptor beta chains from one sample in a study of metastatic and nonmetastatic thyroid tumors. TCRdb re-clonotyped the PCR reads through MiXCR. The data contain approximately 16,000 clones, 30% to 40% of them singletons. The sequenced sample consisted of tumor tissue. Receptors were obtained from a female donor with papillary thyroid cancer or a benign thyroid nodule (not recorded which). Some clones in this sample may be carry-over from other donors' samples. CDR3s include the opening cysteine and the closing phenylalanine or tryptophan. The listing skips clone size in some rows; elsewhere it reads once, few, many or a size class.

v_call,j_call,clone_size,cdr3_aa
TRBV3-1,TRBJ1-6,.,CASSLAGQPDKDSPLHF
TRBV6-2/TRBV6-3,TRBJ1-2,.,CASSYSNYGYTF
TRBV29-1,TRBJ1-2,many,CSVEGAGTDGYTF
TRBV4-1,TRBJ2-3,.,CASSQGLGWDTQYF
TRBV5-1,TRBJ2-7,.,CASSSVRSGQKKYEQYF
TRBV20-1,TRBJ1-4,once,CSASLRTDNEKLFF
TRBV5-1,TRBJ2-1,.,CASSLVIGTSPDNEQFF
TRBV19,TRBJ1-5,few,CASSMIGSNQPQHF
TRBV12-3/TRBV12-4,TRBJ2-7,.,CASSLRSYEQYF
TRBV19,TRBJ2-1,.,CASSYVTGLNNEQFF
TRBV19,TRBJ1-6,.,CASSIGSSGPLHF
TRBV27,TRBJ1-1,many,CASSLSGQATEAFF
TRBV27,TRBJ2-7,few,CASSFSGPYEQYF
TRBV24-1,TRBJ1-2,.,CATSDFSTNYGYTF
TRBV7-3,TRBJ2-1,.,CASSLVGGTERSF
TRBV3-1,TRBJ2-2,.,CASSQDLGGELFF
TRBV6-2/TRBV6-3,TRBJ2-1,many,CASSGGDRSGEQFF
TRBV4-2,TRBJ2-6,.,CASRNPGYGANVLTF
TRBV4-2,TRBJ1-2,.,CASSQETGGGRGYTF
TRBV28,TRBJ1-2,few,CASSPPEDYGYTF
TRBV18,TRBJ2-7,.,CASSPLSGVGYEQYF
TRBV3-1,TRBJ1-6,.,CASSQGVRRNSPLHF
TRBV19,TRBJ1-1,medium-sized,CASSIKGTTEAFF
TRBV30,TRBJ1-6,.,CAGETASTYNSPLHF
TRBV9,TRBJ1-5,many,CASSRQGNQPQHF
TRBV18,TRBJ2-7,.,CASSPGSPNYEQYF
TRBV9,TRBJ2-1,large,CASSGLAGGPDEQFF
TRBV18,TRBJ1-3,.,CASSPPPVGGTTIYF
TRBV30,TRBJ2-7,.,CAYGAGGPYEQYF
TRBV7-9,TRBJ2-7,.,CASSRQGYEQYF
TRBV2,TRBJ1-4,medium-sized,CASRGTGGTNEKLFF
TRBV7-2,TRBJ2-1,many,CASSNDGGAGANEQFF
TRBV9,TRBJ2-5,medium-sized,CASSPQPPGVGETQYF
TRBV25-1,TRBJ2-7,few,CASSELWDSYEQYF
TRBV14,TRBJ1-2,.,CASSQEEKYGYTF
TRBV6-1,TRBJ2-2,few,CASSPPGLATGELFF
TRBV5-1,TRBJ2-3,many,CASSTHGTGSTDTQYF
TRBV11-2,TRBJ2-7,.,CASRPIPGLAGVYEQYF
TRBV27,TRBJ1-2,few,CASISQGGNYYGYTF
TRBV4-2,TRBJ2-7,many,CASSQDLGTASYEQYF
TRBV6-1,TRBJ2-3,few,CASSEFIFRTANTDTQYF
TRBV15,TRBJ2-2,few,CATGEGGDTGELFF
TRBV4-1,TRBJ2-7,few,CASSQGLAGTYEQYF
TRBV6-1,TRBJ2-2,many,CASIRDLNTGELFF
TRBV30,TRBJ1-2,.,CAWTVTANYGYTF
TRBV20-1,TRBJ2-7,.,CSAKQGTYEQYF
TRBV6-5,TRBJ2-3,.,CASSRGPGQGTIVDTQYF
TRBV28,TRBJ2-7,.,CASIASGSYEQYF
TRBV5-1,TRBJ1-6,.,CASSLAPGTLSHNSPLHF
TRBV6-1,TRBJ1-1,medium-sized,CASSPTGGEAFF
TRBV20-1,TRBJ2-5,.,CSARTSGRVGETQYF
TRBV2,TRBJ2-1,many,CASGTGGDEQFF
TRBV15,TRBJ2-3,.,CATSRDTLAGSSTDTQYF
TRBV20-1,TRBJ1-2,medium-sized,CSARGTGSPGGYTF
TRBV5-1,TRBJ2-5,many,CASSYAVQETQYF